These T cell receptor beta chains were read from a single sample in a study of T cell responses to AZD1222 COVID-19 vaccine. TCRdb keeps only in-frame clones here, not all; method: immunoSEQ multiplex PCR. The profile covers 150,000 to 200,000 clones, with 90% to 95% appearing a single time and roughly 1.2% taken by the ten largest. Specimen: peripheral blood, collected 28 days after the second AZD1222 dose. The receptors were gathered from an adult who received the AZD1222 COVID-19 vaccine. Each CDR3 is given with its conserved first and last residue. Fields, in order: CDR3 DNA, CDR3 protein, CDR3 length, J gene, clone size, V gene, D gene. D genes are given only for firm matches. A clone size is listed for some rows: how often the clone was seen (once, few, many), or a class if it is expanded.

CDR3 DNA: TGTGCCAGCAGCCAAGTGGGGACAGGACCGTACGAGCAGTACTTC
CDR3 protein: CASSQVGTGPYEQYF
CDR3 length: 15
J gene: TRBJ2-7
clone size: NA
V gene: TRBV4-2
D gene: TRBD1

CDR3 DNA: TGTGCCAGCAGCTTAGAAGGACAGGGGACAGGGAATGAGCAGTTCTTC
CDR3 protein: CASSLEGQGTGNEQFF
CDR3 length: 16
J gene: TRBJ2-1
clone size: NA
V gene: TRBV11-2
D gene: TRBD1

CDR3 DNA: TGTGCCAGTAGCCAAGACAGGCTTAGCACAGATACGCAGTATTTT
CDR3 protein: CASSQDRLSTDTQYF
CDR3 length: 15
J gene: TRBJ2-3
clone size: NA
V gene: TRBV19
D gene: NA

CDR3 DNA: TGTGCCAGCAGCTTAGACCCGGACTACGAGCAGTACTTC
CDR3 protein: CASSLDPDYEQYF
CDR3 length: 13
J gene: TRBJ2-7
clone size: once
V gene: TRBV11-2
D gene: NA

CDR3 DNA: TGTGCCAGCGAAGACTTGACAGCCCAGGGAGAGCAGTTCTTC
CDR3 protein: CASEDLTAQGEQFF
CDR3 length: 14
J gene: TRBJ2-1
clone size: NA
V gene: TRBV6-5
D gene: NA

CDR3 DNA: TGTGCCACCAGCAGAGATCCTCGAACAAGGAGAAACACCATATATTTT
CDR3 protein: CATSRDPRTRRNTIYF
CDR3 length: 16
J gene: TRBJ1-3
clone size: NA
V gene: TRBV15
D gene: NA

CDR3 DNA: TGTGCCAGCAGGAGAATCCCTTCCTACGAGCAGTACTTC
CDR3 protein: CASRRIPSYEQYF
CDR3 length: 13
J gene: TRBJ2-7
clone size: NA
V gene: TRBV6-5
D gene: NA

CDR3 DNA: TGTGCCAGCAGTGAGCTAAGCATAAGAGGGCATGAGCAGTTCTTC
CDR3 protein: CASSELSIRGHEQFF
CDR3 length: 15
J gene: TRBJ2-1
clone size: NA
V gene: TRBV25-1
D gene: NA

CDR3 DNA: TGTGCCAGCAGTTCCCTAACAAGCGGGGAGCAGTTCTTC
CDR3 protein: CASSSLTSGEQFF
CDR3 length: 13
J gene: TRBJ2-1
clone size: NA
V gene: TRBV12-3/TRBV12-4
D gene: NA

CDR3 DNA: TGCGCCAGCAGCTTGGCACGGGGGCTGGACACTGAAGCTTTCTTT
CDR3 protein: CASSLARGLDTEAFF
CDR3 length: 15
J gene: TRBJ1-1
clone size: once
V gene: TRBV5-1
D gene: NA

CDR3 DNA: TGTGCCAGCAGCGCCGAAGCGGGAGTCCCAAATGAGCAGTTCTTC
CDR3 protein: CASSAEAGVPNEQFF
CDR3 length: 15
J gene: TRBJ2-1
clone size: NA
V gene: TRBV27
D gene: TRBD2

CDR3 DNA: TGTGCCAGCAGCGCGCAGGGGTTTGGAACTGAAGCTTTCTTT
CDR3 protein: CASSAQGFGTEAFF
CDR3 length: 14
J gene: TRBJ1-1
clone size: NA
V gene: TRBV7-2
D gene: NA

CDR3 DNA: TGTGCCAGCAGCTTACTTCGGGAGACCCAGTACTTC
CDR3 protein: CASSLLRETQYF
CDR3 length: 12
J gene: TRBJ2-5
clone size: NA
V gene: TRBV7-9
D gene: NA

CDR3 DNA: TGTGCCAGTAGTACAACAGGGATGCACTACTACGAGCAGTACTTC
CDR3 protein: CASSTTGMHYYEQYF
CDR3 length: 15
J gene: TRBJ2-7
clone size: once
V gene: TRBV19
D gene: NA

CDR3 DNA: TGTGCCAGCAGCCCGACTAGCGGGGGGACCATCTACAATGAGCAGTTCTTC
CDR3 protein: CASSPTSGGTIYNEQFF
CDR3 length: 17
J gene: TRBJ2-1
clone size: once
V gene: TRBV11-2
D gene: TRBD2

CDR3 DNA: TGTGCCAGCACCCCCGAGGGACAGGGCTACTATGGCTACACCTTC
CDR3 protein: CASTPEGQGYYGYTF
CDR3 length: 15
J gene: TRBJ1-2
clone size: once
V gene: TRBV9
D gene: TRBD1

CDR3 DNA: TGTGCCAGCTCACCAGCTGGGACAGGGGGTTCTTTTAACTATGGCTACACCTTC
CDR3 protein: CASSPAGTGGSFNYGYTF
CDR3 length: 18
J gene: TRBJ1-2
clone size: NA
V gene: TRBV18
D gene: TRBD1

CDR3 DNA: TGTGCCAGCAGTTTAATAGGTCAGCCCCAGCATTTT
CDR3 protein: CASSLIGQPQHF
CDR3 length: 12
J gene: TRBJ1-5
clone size: NA
V gene: TRBV27
D gene: NA

CDR3 DNA: TGCGCCAGCAGTTTTCTACCGTACAATGAGCAGTTCTTC
CDR3 protein: CASSFLPYNEQFF
CDR3 length: 13
J gene: TRBJ2-1
clone size: NA
V gene: TRBV4-1
D gene: NA

CDR3 DNA: TGTGCCAGCAGTGCCCACTTCATAATAGGGACACTGACCAACATTCAGTACTTC
CDR3 protein: CASSAHFIIGTLTNIQYF
CDR3 length: 18
J gene: TRBJ2-4
clone size: NA
V gene: TRBV28
D gene: NA

CDR3 DNA: TGTGCTAGTGGTTTGGTACTGGGACAGGGGAACACCGGGGAGCTGTTTTTT
CDR3 protein: CASGLVLGQGNTGELFF
CDR3 length: 17
J gene: TRBJ2-2
clone size: NA
V gene: TRBV12-5
D gene: TRBD1

CDR3 DNA: TGTGCCAGTAGTCCACAGGGGACGGGAAACACCATATATTTT
CDR3 protein: CASSPQGTGNTIYF
CDR3 length: 14
J gene: TRBJ1-3
clone size: NA
V gene: TRBV19
D gene: TRBD1

CDR3 DNA: TGTGCCAGCAGTGCCACGGGACAGGGAACCTACGAGCAGTACTTC
CDR3 protein: CASSATGQGTYEQYF
CDR3 length: 15
J gene: TRBJ2-7
clone size: NA
V gene: TRBV27
D gene: TRBD1

CDR3 DNA: TGTGCCAGCAGTGTCCGGGACAGGGTAATTGTGGCCACTGAAGCTTTCTTT
CDR3 protein: CASSVRDRVIVATEAFF
CDR3 length: 17
J gene: TRBJ1-1
clone size: NA
V gene: TRBV6-1
D gene: TRBD1

CDR3 DNA: TGTGCCAGCAGTCTAGGACAGGGCTCAGATACGCAGTATTTT
CDR3 protein: CASSLGQGSDTQYF
CDR3 length: 14
J gene: TRBJ2-3
clone size: NA
V gene: TRBV6-2/TRBV6-3
D gene: TRBD1

CDR3 DNA: TGCGCCAGCAGCTACGCGACAGGGGCGGAGAACACTGAAGCTTTCTTT
CDR3 protein: CASSYATGAENTEAFF
CDR3 length: 16
J gene: TRBJ1-1
clone size: NA
V gene: TRBV5-1
D gene: TRBD1

CDR3 DNA: TGCGCCAGCAGCCCTGAATTTGGCTCGCCGTATGGCTACACCTTC
CDR3 protein: CASSPEFGSPYGYTF
CDR3 length: 15
J gene: TRBJ1-2
clone size: NA
V gene: TRBV4-3
D gene: NA

CDR3 DNA: TGCAGTGCTAGTGGGGGACAGACCTTCGGGCAGTACTTC
CDR3 protein: CSASGGQTFGQYF
CDR3 length: 13
J gene: TRBJ2-7
clone size: NA
V gene: TRBV20-1
D gene: TRBD1

CDR3 DNA: TGTGCCAGCAGCTTGAAACTAGCGGGCGGGGAGACCCAGTACTTC
CDR3 protein: CASSLKLAGGETQYF
CDR3 length: 15
J gene: TRBJ2-5
clone size: NA
V gene: TRBV5-4
D gene: TRBD2

CDR3 DNA: TGCGCCAGCTTCCTCCTCGGGGTTGTGTTTTTT
CDR3 protein: CASFLLGVVFF
CDR3 length: 11
J gene: TRBJ1-4
clone size: NA
V gene: TRBV23-1
D gene: NA

CDR3 DNA: TGTGCCAGCAGCTTAGGTCGGGGTCAGCCCCAGCATTTT
CDR3 protein: CASSLGRGQPQHF
CDR3 length: 13
J gene: TRBJ1-5
clone size: NA
V gene: TRBV7-2
D gene: NA

CDR3 DNA: TGCGCCAGCAGCGCCGGGACTAGCGGCCTCCAGGGGGTGGGCCCCACAGATACGCAGTATTTT
CDR3 protein: CASSAGTSGLQGVGPTDTQYF
CDR3 length: 21
J gene: TRBJ2-3
clone size: NA
V gene: TRBV5-1
D gene: TRBD2

CDR3 DNA: TGTGCCAGCAGCTCCTTATGGGGGCCCCAGCATTTT
CDR3 protein: CASSSLWGPQHF
CDR3 length: 12
J gene: TRBJ1-5
clone size: NA
V gene: TRBV9
D gene: NA

CDR3 DNA: TGTGCCACCCGGGGTGGTACAGGCACTATGAACACTGAAGCTTTCTTT
CDR3 protein: CATRGGTGTMNTEAFF
CDR3 length: 16
J gene: TRBJ1-1
clone size: NA
V gene: TRBV2
D gene: NA

CDR3 DNA: TGTGCCAGCAGCAAGAAAGTGTCAGGACCTAGCAATCAGCCCCAGCATTTT
CDR3 protein: CASSKKVSGPSNQPQHF
CDR3 length: 17
J gene: TRBJ1-5
clone size: NA
V gene: TRBV21-1
D gene: NA

CDR3 DNA: TGTGCCAGCAGCCAGGAGCTATCTGGAAACACCATATATTTT
CDR3 protein: CASSQELSGNTIYF
CDR3 length: 14
J gene: TRBJ1-3
clone size: NA
V gene: TRBV7-2
D gene: NA

CDR3 DNA: TGCGCCAGCAGTGTTCCTAGCGGAGGTGAGCAGTTCTTC
CDR3 protein: CASSVPSGGEQFF
CDR3 length: 13
J gene: TRBJ2-1
clone size: NA
V gene: TRBV10-1
D gene: TRBD2

CDR3 DNA: TGCGCCAGCAGCTTGGAGGGAGTCACCCAAGAGACCCAGTACTTC
CDR3 protein: CASSLEGVTQETQYF
CDR3 length: 15
J gene: TRBJ2-5
clone size: NA
V gene: TRBV5-1
D gene: NA

CDR3 DNA: TGTGCCAGCAGCGCCCAACAGGGCCCCTACGAGCAGTACTTC
CDR3 protein: CASSAQQGPYEQYF
CDR3 length: 14
J gene: TRBJ2-7
clone size: NA
V gene: TRBV9
D gene: NA

CDR3 DNA: TGTGCCAGCAGCCCAGGGTACAATGAGCAGTTCTTC
CDR3 protein: CASSPGYNEQFF
CDR3 length: 12
J gene: TRBJ2-1
clone size: NA
V gene: TRBV11-2
D gene: NA

CDR3 DNA: TGTGCCAGCAGGGACAGAGGGTCACCCCTCCACTTT
CDR3 protein: CASRDRGSPLHF
CDR3 length: 12
J gene: TRBJ1-6
clone size: once
V gene: TRBV25-1
D gene: NA

CDR3 DNA: TGTGCCAGCAGTTTTACAGGGGGCTGGGGGGAGCTGTTTTTT
CDR3 protein: CASSFTGGWGELFF
CDR3 length: 14
J gene: TRBJ2-2
clone size: NA
V gene: TRBV28
D gene: TRBD1

CDR3 DNA: TGTGCCAGTAGTATAATGGGGGCCGGGCCGGACAATCAGCCCCAGCATTTT
CDR3 protein: CASSIMGAGPDNQPQHF
CDR3 length: 17
J gene: TRBJ1-5
clone size: NA
V gene: TRBV19
D gene: NA

CDR3 DNA: TGTGCCAGCAGCTTAGAACGGGATAACCCGACTAACACCGGGGAGCTGTTTTTT
CDR3 protein: CASSLERDNPTNTGELFF
CDR3 length: 18
J gene: TRBJ2-2
clone size: NA
V gene: TRBV7-8
D gene: NA

CDR3 DNA: TGTGCCAGCTCAAAAGCAGTTAACACTGAAGCTTTCTTT
CDR3 protein: CASSKAVNTEAFF
CDR3 length: 13
J gene: TRBJ1-1
clone size: NA
V gene: TRBV18
D gene: NA

CDR3 DNA: TGTGCCACCAGCAGAGAGGGGGGAGCTAACTATGGCTACACCTTC
CDR3 protein: CATSREGGANYGYTF
CDR3 length: 15
J gene: TRBJ1-2
clone size: NA
V gene: TRBV15
D gene: NA

CDR3 DNA: TGTGCCAGCAGTCTTTCCCCGTCGGGCAGAGACAATGAGCAGTTCTTC
CDR3 protein: CASSLSPSGRDNEQFF
CDR3 length: 16
J gene: TRBJ2-1
clone size: NA
V gene: TRBV7-8
D gene: NA

CDR3 DNA: TGCGCCAGCAGTTACCATTGGACAGGGAACAATGAGCAGTTCTTC
CDR3 protein: CASSYHWTGNNEQFF
CDR3 length: 15
J gene: TRBJ2-1
clone size: NA
V gene: TRBV5-1
D gene: TRBD1

CDR3 DNA: TGTGCCAGCAGCTTAAAAGGTCTTGGAGATACGCAGTATTTT
CDR3 protein: CASSLKGLGDTQYF
CDR3 length: 14
J gene: TRBJ2-3
clone size: NA
V gene: TRBV13
D gene: NA

CDR3 DNA: TGCAGCGTTGTTGGGGGGCAGGCGCTTCAGTTCTTC
CDR3 protein: CSVVGGQALQFF
CDR3 length: 12
J gene: TRBJ2-1
clone size: NA
V gene: TRBV29-1
D gene: NA

CDR3 DNA: TGTGCCAGCAGCCGCAAAAGAGAGGGCACTGAAGCTTTCTTT
CDR3 protein: CASSRKREGTEAFF
CDR3 length: 14
J gene: TRBJ1-1
clone size: NA
V gene: TRBV7-8
D gene: NA

CDR3 DNA: TGTGCCAGGCCCCCGGGGGTTGTGGGGACAGGGGGCAGGTATGGCTACACCTTC
CDR3 protein: CARPPGVVGTGGRYGYTF
CDR3 length: 18
J gene: TRBJ1-2
clone size: NA
V gene: TRBV19
D gene: TRBD1

CDR3 DNA: TGTGCCAGCAGTGGACCGGGAAAAAGCTCCTACGAGCAGTACTTC
CDR3 protein: CASSGPGKSSYEQYF
CDR3 length: 15
J gene: TRBJ2-7
clone size: few
V gene: TRBV2
D gene: NA

CDR3 DNA: TGTGCTAGTGGTTTGGGTCCGGGTCTGGAGTTCTTC
CDR3 protein: CASGLGPGLEFF
CDR3 length: 12
J gene: TRBJ2-1
clone size: NA
V gene: TRBV12-5
D gene: NA

CDR3 DNA: TGTGCCAGCCGACAGGCAACTAATGAAAAACTGTTTTTT
CDR3 protein: CASRQATNEKLFF
CDR3 length: 13
J gene: TRBJ1-4
clone size: NA
V gene: TRBV2
D gene: NA